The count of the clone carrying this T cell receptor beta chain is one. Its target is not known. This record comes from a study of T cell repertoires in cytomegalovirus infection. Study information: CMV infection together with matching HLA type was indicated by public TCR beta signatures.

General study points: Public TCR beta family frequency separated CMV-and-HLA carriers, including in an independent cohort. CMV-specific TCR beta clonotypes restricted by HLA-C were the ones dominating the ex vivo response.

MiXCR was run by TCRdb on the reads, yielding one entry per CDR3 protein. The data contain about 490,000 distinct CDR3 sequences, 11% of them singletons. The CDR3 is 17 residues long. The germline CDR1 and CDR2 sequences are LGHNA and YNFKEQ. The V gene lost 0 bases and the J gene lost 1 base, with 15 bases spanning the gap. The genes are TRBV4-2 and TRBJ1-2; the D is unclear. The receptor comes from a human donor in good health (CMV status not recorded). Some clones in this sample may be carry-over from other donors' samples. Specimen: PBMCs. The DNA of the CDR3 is TGTGCCAGCAGCCAAGAGGGGAGCGAGGAGTATAACTATGGCTACACCTTC. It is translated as CASSQEGSEEYNYGYTF.